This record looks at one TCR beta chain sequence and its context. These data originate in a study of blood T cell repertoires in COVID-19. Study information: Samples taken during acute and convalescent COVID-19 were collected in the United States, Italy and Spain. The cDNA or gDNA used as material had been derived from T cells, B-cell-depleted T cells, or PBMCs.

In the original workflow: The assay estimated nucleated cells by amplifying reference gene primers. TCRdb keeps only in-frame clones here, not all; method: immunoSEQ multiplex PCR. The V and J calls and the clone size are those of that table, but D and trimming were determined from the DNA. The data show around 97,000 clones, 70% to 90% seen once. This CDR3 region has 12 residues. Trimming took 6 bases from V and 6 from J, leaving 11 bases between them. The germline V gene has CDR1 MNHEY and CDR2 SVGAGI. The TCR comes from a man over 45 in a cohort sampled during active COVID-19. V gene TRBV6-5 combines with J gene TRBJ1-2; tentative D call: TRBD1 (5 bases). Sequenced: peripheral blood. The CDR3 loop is CASSQNRNGYTF. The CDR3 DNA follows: TGTGCCAGCAGCCAAAACAGGAATGGCTACACCTTC.